These T cell receptor beta chains were read from a single sample in a study of beta chain features in type 1 diabetes. Some clones are missing from TCRdb's copy, which holds only in-frame ones; the method was immunoSEQ multiplex PCR. The sample carries around 150,000 clones, less than 9% recorded once. Sequenced: central memory CD4+ T cells from blood. The receptor set was obtained from a woman aged 30 to 39 in good health. Both conserved end residues are part of each CDR3. The D gene is left open where the match is weak. Clone size, where shown, is once, few, many, or a class for clones that have expanded.

clone_size	d_call	v_call	j_call	cdr3_aa	cdr3_nt
-	-	TRBV5-1	TRBJ1-2	CASSFQGAQGYTF	TGCGCCAGCAGCTTCCAAGGGGCGCAGGGCTACACCTTC
few	-	TRBV28	TRBJ2-5	CASRGDGPGTQYF	TGTGCCAGCAGAGGAGACGGCCCGGGGACCCAGTACTTC
few	-	TRBV5-1	TRBJ2-1	CASSSDRHGNEQFF	TGCGCCAGCAGCTCGGATAGACACGGCAATGAGCAGTTCTTC
many	TRBD2	TRBV30	TRBJ2-5	CAWTTGGQETQYF	TGTGCCTGGACAACGGGGGGCCAAGAGACCCAGTACTTC
few	TRBD2	TRBV6-1	TRBJ2-3	CASSQVSSGISTDTQYF	TGTGCCAGCAGTCAAGTGTCTAGCGGGATTAGCACAGATACGCAGTATTTT
-	-	TRBV7-9	TRBJ1-2	CASSSIDSYGYTF	TGTGCCAGCAGCTCAATTGACAGTTATGGCTACACCTTC
-	TRBD2	TRBV15	TRBJ2-1	CATSRGRLAGDNEQFF	TGTGCCACCAGCAGGGGCCGACTAGCGGGAGACAATGAGCAGTTCTTC
-	-	TRBV5-1	TRBJ2-1	CASSPEGGSYNEQFF	TGCGCCAGCAGCCCCGAGGGAGGCTCCTACAATGAGCAGTTCTTC
few	-	TRBV28	TRBJ2-7	CASSLYSEQYF	TGTGCCAGCAGTTTATACTCGGAGCAGTACTTC
-	TRBD2	TRBV15	TRBJ2-1	CATSRDQAGENEQFF	TGTGCCACCAGCAGAGATCAGGCGGGAGAGAATGAGCAGTTCTTC
-	-	TRBV5-4	TRBJ2-1	CASSSTTGDWQFF	TGTGCCAGCAGCTCGACGACGGGGGATTGGCAGTTCTTC
-	TRBD2	TRBV11-3	TRBJ2-2	CASSSGLAGPGELFF	TGTGCCAGCAGCTCCGGACTAGCGGGACCAGGGGAGCTGTTTTTT
few	TRBD2	TRBV7-9	TRBJ2-3	CASSSVAGGTDTQYF	TGTGCCAGCAGCTCGGTAGCGGGAGGAACAGATACGCAGTATTTT
few	-	TRBV21-1	TRBJ2-7	CASSSPRTPSYEQYF	TGTGCCAGCAGTAGTCCCCGGACACCTTCCTACGAGCAGTACTTC
few	TRBD1	TRBV2	TRBJ2-2	CAIGTDTGELFF	TGTGCCATCGGGACAGACACCGGGGAGCTGTTTTTT
many	-	TRBV6-4	TRBJ1-1	CASRLSHRTNTEAFF	TGTGCCAGCAGACTGAGTCATCGAACGAACACTGAAGCTTTCTTT